This T cell receptor beta chain was observed in a study of brain T cells in children with intractable seizures. Notes on the study in general: Clones missing pre-surgery may reflect undersampling of that blood sample.

V gave up 4 bases and J gave up 5 bases; unmatched junction bases: 9. This CDR3 contains 15 residues. Germline CDR1 reads SGDLS; CDR2 reads YYNGEE. Repertoires were generated with immunoSEQ multiplex PCR, while TCRdb's copy carries only in-frame clones and drops some. Among roughly 64,000 clones, around 95% were seen once, and the ten largest hold 0.35% to 0.4%. Remarks on this clone: Its antigen is as yet unknown.

This specimen was peripheral blood, taken at surgery. The origin of this receptor is a boy in the first two years of life with focal cortical dysplasia and intractable seizures. The J gene is TRBJ2-7, the V gene TRBV9, with TRBD1 identical over 10 bases. The CDR3 DNA sequence: TGTGCCAGCAGCCCAGAGGGGACAGGGGTTGACGAGCAGTACTTC. Amino acid sequence: CASSPEGTGVDEQYF.